This note documents a single T cell receptor beta chain sequence. Its antigen is not known. Germline values: CDR1 SEHNR, CDR2 FQNEAQ (reference sequence). The CDR3 has 15 amino acids. V shed 2 bases and J shed 7 bases, with 16 bases lying between them. Using immunoSEQ multiplex PCR, the repertoire was profiled, and TCRdb retains in-frame clones only, with some absent. The sample includes approximately 1,500,000 clones, roughly 97% of them seen just once. This sample was included in a study of shared clonotypes between healthy human individuals. Study-wide results and limits: Relative to their counterparts shared across all four donors, non-shared clonotypes exhibited diminished generation probabilities.

The sample was naive CD4+ T cells sorted from blood. The subset denotes: CD45RA+ positively selected. The chain carries TRBV7-9 and TRBJ2-3; D gene uncertain. This sequence was found in a young man in good health. In nucleotides, the CDR3 is TGTGCCAGCAGCTTACGCGCTGTCACGAAGAATACGCAGTATTTT. It encodes CASSLRAVTKNTQYF.